The source of this TCR beta chain is a study of T cell repertoires in cytomegalovirus infection. The overall study: Carrying CMV and the relevant HLA type showed in public TCR beta signatures.

With 6 bases clipped from V and 2 bases from J, the junction kept 2 bases outside the gene matches. Germline-derived CDR1 and CDR2 are SQVTM and ANQGSEA. This CDR3 has 13 residues. Study results and caveats: The ex vivo response showed dominance by HLA-C-restricted CMV-specific TCR beta clonotypes. Carriers of CMV plus the relevant HLA were identified by cumulative public TCR beta family frequency.

TCRdb used MiXCR to reprocess the reads, holding one entry per CDR3 protein. The sample carries fewer than 550,000 distinct CDR3 sequences, approximately 26% recorded once. About this clonotype itself: The antigen is not known.

This receptor was obtained from a human donor in good health (CMV status not recorded). Some clones in this sample may be carry-over from other donors' samples. The sequencing sample was made of PBMCs. This sequence joins TRBV29-1 and TRBJ1-5, with TRBD1 matching over 9 bases. DNA of the CDR3: TGCAGCGTAAGGACAGGGGGCAATCAGCCCCAGCATTTT. Protein: CSVRTGGNQPQHF. Using reference TRBV29-1 and TRBJ1-5 for the parts outside the CDR3, the full variable domain is SAVISQKPSRDICQRGTSLTIQCQVDSQVTMMFWYRQQPGQSLTLIATANQGSEATYESGFVIDKFPISRPNLTFSTLTVSNMSPEDSSIYLCSVRTGGNQPQHFGDGTRLSIL.